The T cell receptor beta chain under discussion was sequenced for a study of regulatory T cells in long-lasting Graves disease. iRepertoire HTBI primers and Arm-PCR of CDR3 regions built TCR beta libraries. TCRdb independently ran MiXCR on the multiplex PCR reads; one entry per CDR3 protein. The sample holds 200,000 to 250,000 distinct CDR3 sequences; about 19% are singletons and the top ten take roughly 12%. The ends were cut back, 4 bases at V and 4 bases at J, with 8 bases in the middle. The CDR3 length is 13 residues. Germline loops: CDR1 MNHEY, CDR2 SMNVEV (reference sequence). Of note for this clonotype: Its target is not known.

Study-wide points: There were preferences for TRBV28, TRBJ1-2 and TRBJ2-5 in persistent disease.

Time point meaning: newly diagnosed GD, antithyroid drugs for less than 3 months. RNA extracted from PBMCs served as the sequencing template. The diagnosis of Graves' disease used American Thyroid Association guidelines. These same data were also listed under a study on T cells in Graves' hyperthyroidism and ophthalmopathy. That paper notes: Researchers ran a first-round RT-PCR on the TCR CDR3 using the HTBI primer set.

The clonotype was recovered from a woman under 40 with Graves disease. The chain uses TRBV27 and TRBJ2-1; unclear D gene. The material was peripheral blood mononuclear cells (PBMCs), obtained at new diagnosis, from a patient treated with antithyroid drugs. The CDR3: CASSSGRYNEQFF. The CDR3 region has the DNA TGTGCCAGCAGTTCCGGGCGTTACAATGAGCAGTTCTTC.